These 19 T cell receptor beta chains originate from one sample sequenced in a study of cytomegalovirus exposure and HLA in healthy donors. It was with 60 Vbeta and 13 Jbeta primers that the PCR ran. Method: immunoSEQ multiplex PCR; TCRdb's copy keeps in-frame clones and lacks some. There are under 250,000 clones in the sample; approximately 81% occur only once, and 1% to 1.5% lies in the top ten. The sample comprised PBMCs. The receptors come from a human donor in good health.

The rearrangement links TRBV2 to TRBJ2-1; D is possibly TRBD2 (5 bases). V gave up 4 bases and J gave up 0 bases, with 13 bases separating them. From germline, CDR1 is SNHLY and CDR2 FYNNEI. This CDR3 is built from 16 residues. CDR3 nucleotide sequence: TGTGCCAGCAGTGTTTGGGTCCTAGCCTCCTACAATGAGCAGTTCTTC. Its translation: CASSVWVLASYNEQFF.

The CDR3 DNA reads as TGCAGCGGAAAGATTAACCGGGACAGGGGAGGCACTGAAGCTTTCTTT. It encodes CSGKINRDRGGTEAFF. The chain links TRBV29-1 to TRBJ1-1; TRBD1 aligns across 10 bases. With 7 bases clipped from V and 4 bases from J, the junction kept 15 bases outside the gene matches. From germline, CDR1 is SQVTM and CDR2 ANQGSEA. CDR3 length: 16 amino acids.

The gene calls are TRBV10-2 and TRBJ2-7, with 13 bases aligning to TRBD2. This CDR3 is 16 amino acids long. Germline V lookup: CDR1 WSHSY, CDR2 SAAADI. Losses at the gene ends were 4 bases for V and 4 bases for J; bases not matched to a gene: 7. DNA for the CDR3: TGCGCCAGCAGTGTAAGATCGGGACTAGCGGGATACGAGCAGTACTTC. It codes for CASSVRSGLAGYEQYF.

Only a few counts were recorded for this clone. V is TRBV19 and J is TRBJ2-5; 11 bases agree with TRBD2. Unmatched junction bases numbered 3, after V lost 5 bases and J lost 1 base. Germline-derived CDR1 and CDR2 are LNHDA and SQIVND (reference sequence). The CDR3 sequence is 15 residues long. The DNA for the CDR3 is TGTGCCAGTAGTCCTGGGACTAGCGGCCAAGAGACCCAGTACTTC. Encoded protein: CASSPGTSGQETQYF.

The chain combines TRBV14 with TRBJ2-7; weak D call: TRBD2 (5 bases). The V gene lost 4 bases and the J gene lost 2 bases, with 12 bases spanning the gap. The length of the CDR3 is 14 residues. Germline V lookup: CDR1 SGHDN, CDR2 FVKESK. This chain's CDR3 is CASSPADGPYEQYF. In DNA form, the CDR3 reads TGTGCCAGCAGCCCAGCGGACGGCCCCTACGAGCAGTACTTC.

CDR3 in DNA: TGTGCCAGTACCGGAACAGGGTGGGAGACCCAGTACTTC. Amino acid sequence: CASTGTGWETQYF. V gene TRBV19 combines with J gene TRBJ2-5; maybe TRBD1 (6 bases). V lost 7 bases and J lost 5, with 14 bases in between. This CDR3 spans 13 amino acids. Germline V gene sequence: CDR1 LNHDA, CDR2 SQIVND (reference sequence).

The chain carries TRBV28 and TRBJ1-1; 8 bases are a match to TRBD1. The germline gives CDR1 MDHEN, CDR2 SYDVKM. The CDR3 length is 17 residues. V dropped 3 bases and J dropped 1; count of bases not matched to a gene: 10. The CDR3 loop reads CASSFRRQGFKNTEAFF. The DNA for the CDR3 is TGTGCCAGCAGTTTTCGACGACAGGGGTTCAAGAACACTGAAGCTTTCTTT. The full variable domain, completed using reference TRBV28 and TRBJ1-1, is DVKVTQSSRYLVKRTGEKVFLECVQDMDHENMFWYRQDPGLGLRLIYFSYDVKMKEKGDIPEGYSVSREKKERFSLILESASTNQTSMYLCASSFRRQGFKNTEAFFGQGTRLTVV.

The count of this clone is one. The junction departs from the called germline gene at one end, perhaps through a read error. Within the sample, other DNA sequences also encode this same CDR3. The chain has TRBV2 and TRBJ2-7; 9 nucleotides align to TRBD2. This CDR3 contains 19 residues. Germline V gene lookup returns CDR1 SNHLY and CDR2 FYNNEI. The CDR3 nucleotides are TGCGCCAGCAGAGCTCGCCGTGTTCGGGCGGCGGGAGGGCCCTACGAGCAGTACTTC. Protein sequence: CASRARRVRAAGGPYEQYF.

The V call is TRBV5-1, the J call TRBJ2-7, with D possibly being TRBD2 (5 bases). The V gene's germline CDR1 is SGHRS and CDR2 YFSETQ. The CDR3 consists of 13 residues. The germline V and J ends were trimmed by 4 bases and 11 bases, with 19 bases remaining between them. This chain's CDR3 is CASSSGLWESKYF. The CDR3 DNA follows: TGCGCCAGCAGCAGCGGCCTATGGGAATCTAAGTACTTC.

The V gene is TRBV6-5, the J gene TRBJ2-2; 10 positions agree with TRBD2. The junction had 3 bases not matched to a gene; V was cut back by 1 base and J by 4 bases. The CDR3 runs to 16 residues. Germline CDR1 MNHEY, CDR2 SVGAGI. The DNA of the CDR3 is TGTGCCAGCAGTTACTACAGCGGGAGGGCCACCGGGGAGCTGTTTTTT. This sequence encodes CASSYYSGRATGELFF.

This clone was observed a few times. The V gene is TRBV7-2, the J gene TRBJ2-7, with D possibly being TRBD1 (5 bases). Germline-derived CDR1 and CDR2 are SGHTA and FQGNSA. The CDR3 loop spans 15 amino acids. V lost 2 bases, J lost 6 bases, and 17 bases lay in between. CDR3 bases: TGTGCCAGCAGCTTACGAACAGGTCAACTCCGCGAGCAGTACTTC. Translating it yields CASSLRTGQLREQYF. Filled out from reference TRBV7-2 and TRBJ2-7, the complete variable domain reads GAGVSQSPSNKVTEKGKDVELRCDPISGHTALYWYRQSLGQGLEFLIYFQGNSAPDKSGLPSDRFSAERTGGSVSTLTIQRTQQEDSAVYLCASSLRTGQLREQYFGPGTRLTVT.

The chain uses TRBV9 and TRBJ2-3; possible D gene TRBD1, 7 bases. The CDR3 is 19 amino acids. The germline V gene encodes CDR1 SGDLS and CDR2 YYNGEE. The V and J ends lost 0 bases and 0 bases respectively, with 20 bases between them. The DNA for the CDR3 is TGTGCCAGCAGCGTAGGGAGGGGACAGCCTGCCCGTAGCACAGATACGCAGTATTTT. This codes for CASSVGRGQPARSTDTQYF.

V usage is TRBV9 and J usage is TRBJ2-3; 9 positions match TRBD2. The V segment lost 4 bases and the J segment 0 bases; nucleotides outside the gene matches: 6. The CDR3 sequence is 16 residues long. CDR1 is SGDLS, CDR2 YYNGEE, per germline. Written as DNA, the CDR3 is TGTGCCAGCAGCTCCCAGCGGGAGGTTAGCACAGATACGCAGTATTTT. Translated, it gives CASSSQREVSTDTQYF.

The chain is built from TRBV30 and TRBJ2-5, with D possibly matching TRBD2 (6 bases). The germline gives CDR1 GTSNPN, CDR2 SVGIG (reference sequence). V was pared by 4 bases and J by 1 base, with 13 bases between. CDR3 length: 14 residues. The CDR3 is CAWTPGLSQETQYF. DNA of the CDR3: TGTGCCTGGACACCGGGACTGAGCCAAGAGACCCAGTACTTC.

This clone has only a few counts. V and J are TRBV4-2 and TRBJ1-5; 9 nucleotides line up with TRBD1. V lost 3 bases and J lost 4; bases outside the gene matches: 1. There are 14 residues in the CDR3. CDR1 LGHNA and CDR2 YNFKEQ come from the germline V gene. The CDR3 coding sequence is TGTGCCAGCAGCCAGGGACAGGGAAATCAGCCCCAGCATTTT. This sequence encodes CASSQGQGNQPQHF.

The rearrangement joins TRBV27 to TRBJ1-1; 7 bases are a match to TRBD1. V was clipped by 5 bases and J by 1 base; unmatched bases: 7. CDR3 size: 15 residues. Germline assignment: CDR1 MNHEY and CDR2 SMNVEV (reference sequence). CDR3 DNA sequence: TGTGCCAGCAGTCCCTGGACAGGAGCGAACACTGAAGCTTTCTTT. It translates to CASSPWTGANTEAFF.

This chain connects TRBV6-6 to TRBJ2-7; D might be TRBD2 (5 bases). Between the trimmed V and J ends, which lost 2 bases and 6 bases, there was a span of 14 bases. CDR1 and CDR2 (germline): MNHNY, SVGAGI (reference sequence). This CDR3 contains 14 residues. CDR3 coding DNA: TGTGCCAGCAGTTACGGGAGATTAATGCGCGAGCAGTACTTC. This codes for CASSYGRLMREQYF.

V and J are TRBV7-9 and TRBJ2-7; 9 bases are shared with TRBD1. The CDR3 extends over 17 amino acids. Germline CDR1 reads SEHNR; CDR2 reads FQNEAQ (reference sequence). After removal of 5 bases from V and 3 bases from J, the junction contained 14 bases not matched to a gene. DNA of the CDR3: TGTGCCAGCAGCCCAACACGCGGACAGGGGTCAATCTACGAGCAGTACTTC. Encoded protein: CASSPTRGQGSIYEQYF.

This clone appeared once. The rearrangement uses TRBV11-1 and TRBJ2-3, with D possibly TRBD2 on 5 matching bases. This CDR3 has 13 residues. V was pared by 1 base and J by 3 bases, with 5 bases between. Per germline, CDR1 SGHAT and CDR2 FQDESV (reference sequence). In nucleotides, the CDR3 is TGTGCCAGCAGCTTAGGAGGGACAGATACGCAGTATTTT. This codes for CASSLGGTDTQYF.